This TCR beta chain appears in the sequencing data of a study of beta chain features in type 1 diabetes. Study results and caveats: Researchers reported that naive, central memory and Treg TCRB repertoires appeared more similar in patients than in healthy donors.

Every bit of the isolated RNA underwent reverse transcription, so sequencing read expressed TCRB transcripts. Measured with immunoSEQ multiplex PCR; TCRdb has only the in-frame clones, and not every one. The data contain under 400,000 clones, 10% to 15% of them singletons. Only a few counts were recorded for this clone. The antigen remains undetermined. Trimming shortened V by 4 bases and J by 4 bases, and 7 bases separated the two germline ends. The germline V gene encodes CDR1 MNHEY and CDR2 SMNVEV (reference sequence). The CDR3 has 12 amino acids. Material: naive CD4+ T cells from blood. This chain uses TRBV27 with TRBJ1-1, with D unclear. This TCR came from a man between 18 and 29 years old in good health. The CDR3 DNA is TGTGCCAGCAGTTCGCGGGGCACTGAAGCTTTCTTT. It yields the protein CASSSRGTEAFF.